This TCR beta chain was obtained from a study of T cell changes during pregnancy in multiple sclerosis. Clones were sequenced by immunoSEQ multiplex PCR, and TCRdb holds only the in-frame ones, with some missing. This sample yields fewer than 140,000 clones, of which around 93% are seen a single time; roughly 1.7% belongs to the top ten. This CDR3 spans 20 amino acids. Losses at the gene ends were 0 bases for V and 0 bases for J; bases not matched to a gene: 10. Germline CDR1 reads MNHNS; CDR2 reads SASEGT. The J gene is TRBJ2-6, the V gene TRBV6-1, with TRBD1 identical over 8 bases. The specimen was peripheral blood, collected after pregnancy. This TCR came from a female donor with multiple sclerosis, enrolled in a pregnancy study. The CDR3 region has the DNA TGTGCCAGCAGTGAAGCGCTTCTGAGACAGGGGTACTCTGGGGCCAACGTCCTGACTTTC. The encoded protein is CASSEALLRQGYSGANVLTF.